This T cell receptor (beta chain) was profiled in a study of T cell repertoires in cytomegalovirus infection. Study-wide context: An indication of both CMV infection and matching HLA type came from public TCR beta signatures. Study findings and constraints: In two of eight donors, the top clonotype was HLA-C-restricted CMV-specific. Using cumulative public TCR beta family frequency, the authors identified those who carried CMV together with the relevant HLA.

Trimming removed 7 bases from V and 2 bases from J, with 12 bases in between. The CDR3 covers 13 residues. Germline-derived CDR1 and CDR2 are SNHLY and FYNNEI. Each CDR3 protein gets one entry after TCRdb re-called the reads with MiXCR. Of about 180,000 distinct CDR3 sequences listed, about 15% were seen once; the top ten hold 27%. Notes on this clonotype: The antigen remains unidentified.

The sequence derives from a human donor in good health (CMV status not recorded). Some clones in this sample may be carry-over from other donors' samples. Specimen: PBMCs. The chain recombines TRBV2 with TRBJ2-7; D is uncertain. The CDR3: CASMSTDTYEQYF. The CDR3 DNA sequence: TGTGCCAGCATGAGTACCGATACCTACGAGCAGTACTTC.